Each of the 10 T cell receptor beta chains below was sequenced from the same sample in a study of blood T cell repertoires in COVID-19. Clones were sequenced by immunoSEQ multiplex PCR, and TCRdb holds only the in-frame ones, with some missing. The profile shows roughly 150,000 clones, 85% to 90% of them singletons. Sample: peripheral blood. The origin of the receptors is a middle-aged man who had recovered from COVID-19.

The CDR3 nucleotides are TGTGCCAGCCGAAAGTCGGGCTATGGCTACACCTTC. Translation gives CASRKSGYGYTF. The chain recombines TRBV7-9 with TRBJ1-2; D gene ambiguous. CDR1 is SEHNR and CDR2 is FQNEAQ in the germline V gene (reference sequence). V lost 8 bases and J 4 bases, leaving 11 bases between the germline ends. There are 12 residues in the CDR3.

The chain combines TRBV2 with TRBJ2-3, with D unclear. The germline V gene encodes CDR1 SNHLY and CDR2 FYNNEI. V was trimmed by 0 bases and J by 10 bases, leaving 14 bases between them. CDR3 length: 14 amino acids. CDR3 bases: TGTGCCAGCAGTGAAGCGAGTACCGTACTTGCGCAGTATTTT. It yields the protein CASSEASTVLAQYF.

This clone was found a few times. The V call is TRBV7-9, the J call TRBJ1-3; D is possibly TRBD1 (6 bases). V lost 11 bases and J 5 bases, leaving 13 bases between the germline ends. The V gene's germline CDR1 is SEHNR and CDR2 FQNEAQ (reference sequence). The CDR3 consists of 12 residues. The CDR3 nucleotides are TGTGCCTGTGCAGGGGACCGAAACACCATATATTTT. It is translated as CACAGDRNTIYF.

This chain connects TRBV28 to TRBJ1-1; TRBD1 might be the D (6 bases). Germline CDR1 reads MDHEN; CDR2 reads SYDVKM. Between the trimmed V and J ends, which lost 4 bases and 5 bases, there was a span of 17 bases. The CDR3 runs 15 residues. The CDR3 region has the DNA TGTGCCAGCAGTTCCCGGGCGGGGGCGCGGACTGAAGCTTTCTTT. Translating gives CASSSRAGARTEAFF.

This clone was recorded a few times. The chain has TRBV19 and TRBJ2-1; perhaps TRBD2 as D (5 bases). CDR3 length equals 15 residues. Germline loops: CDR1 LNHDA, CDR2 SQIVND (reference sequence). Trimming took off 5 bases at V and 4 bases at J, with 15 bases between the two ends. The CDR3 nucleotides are TGTGCCAGTAGTTATGTGGGAGTGGGGTACAATGAGCAGTTCTTC. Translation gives CASSYVGVGYNEQFF.

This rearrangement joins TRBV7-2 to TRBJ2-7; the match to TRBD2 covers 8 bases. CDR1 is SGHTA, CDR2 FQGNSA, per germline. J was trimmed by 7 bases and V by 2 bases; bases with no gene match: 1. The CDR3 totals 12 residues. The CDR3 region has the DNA TGTGCCAGCAGCTTACGGGGGGGAGAGCAGTACTTC. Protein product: CASSLRGGEQYF.

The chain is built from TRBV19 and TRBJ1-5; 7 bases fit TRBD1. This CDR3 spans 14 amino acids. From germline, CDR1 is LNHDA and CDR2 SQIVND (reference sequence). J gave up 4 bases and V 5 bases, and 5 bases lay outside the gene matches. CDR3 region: CASSLRQGNQPQHF. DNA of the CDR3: TGTGCCAGTAGTCTTAGACAGGGAAATCAGCCCCAGCATTTT.

CDR3 sequence reads: CASSLSAGIYNEQFF. The DNA of the CDR3 is TGCGCCAGCAGCTTGTCAGCGGGCATCTACAATGAGCAGTTCTTC. V and J are TRBV5-1 and TRBJ2-1, with D possibly TRBD2 on 6 matching bases. The V end lost 1 base, the J end lost 3 bases, and 11 bases lay between the germline ends. The CDR3 length is 15 residues. From germline, CDR1 is SGHRS and CDR2 YFSETQ.

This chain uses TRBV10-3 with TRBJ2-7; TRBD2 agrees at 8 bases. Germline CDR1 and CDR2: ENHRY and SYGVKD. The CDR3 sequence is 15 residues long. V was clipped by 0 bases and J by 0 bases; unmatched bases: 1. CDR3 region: CAISESSGSSYEQYF. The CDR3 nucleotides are TGTGCCATCAGTGAGTCAAGCGGGAGCTCCTACGAGCAGTACTTC.

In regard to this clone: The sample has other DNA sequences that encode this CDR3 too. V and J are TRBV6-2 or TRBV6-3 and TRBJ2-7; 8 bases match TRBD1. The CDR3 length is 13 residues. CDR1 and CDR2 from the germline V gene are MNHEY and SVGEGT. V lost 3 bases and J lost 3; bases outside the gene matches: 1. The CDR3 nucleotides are TGTGCCAGCAGTTATACAGGGGGCTACGAGCAGTACTTC. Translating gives CASSYTGGYEQYF.